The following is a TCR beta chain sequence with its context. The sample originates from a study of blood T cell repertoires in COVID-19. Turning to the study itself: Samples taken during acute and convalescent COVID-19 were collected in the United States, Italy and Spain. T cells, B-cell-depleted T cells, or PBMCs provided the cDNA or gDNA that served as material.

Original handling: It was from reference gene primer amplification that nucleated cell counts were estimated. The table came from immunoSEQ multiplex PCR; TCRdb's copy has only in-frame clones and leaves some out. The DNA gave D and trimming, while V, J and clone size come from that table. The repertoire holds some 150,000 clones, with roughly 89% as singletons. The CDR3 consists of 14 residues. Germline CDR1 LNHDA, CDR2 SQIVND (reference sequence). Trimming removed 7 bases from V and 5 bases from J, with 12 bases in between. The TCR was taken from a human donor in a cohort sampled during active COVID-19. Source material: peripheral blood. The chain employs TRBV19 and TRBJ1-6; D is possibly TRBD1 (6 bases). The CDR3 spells CASNIQGHNSPLHF. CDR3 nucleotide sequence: TGTGCCAGTAACATACAGGGTCATAATTCACCCCTCCACTTT.